The entry below gives a single T cell receptor (beta chain) sequence along with its context. The sample is drawn from a study of blood T cell repertoires in COVID-19. Overall study context: Material from acute and convalescent COVID-19 was sourced from the United States, Italy and Spain. T cells, B-cell-depleted T cells, or PBMCs supplied cDNA or gDNA.

V lost 1 base, J lost 6 bases, and 9 bases lay in between. CDR1 and CDR2 (germline): GTSNPN, SVGIG (reference sequence). The CDR3 has 12 amino acids. How the authors handled the data: Amplification with reference gene primers provided the estimates of nucleated cell counts. Sequencing was performed with immunoSEQ multiplex PCR; in TCRdb, only in-frame clones are kept and a portion is missing. For V, J and clone size, that table is used; D and trimming come from the DNA. The sample includes over 350,000 clones, 86% of them seen just once. The sequence was collected from a woman younger than 45 with active or convalescent COVID-19. Sequencing was carried out using peripheral blood. V usage is TRBV30 and J usage is TRBJ1-1; weak D call: TRBD1 (5 bases). CDR3 nucleotide sequence: TGTGCCTGGAGTGGGGGGGTGGCTGAAGCTTTCTTT. Translating gives CAWSGGVAEAFF.